Following are 19 T cell receptor beta chains from one sample sequenced in a study of blood T cells in healthy people across ages. Together with a sample-barcoded 5' primer, a J-beta primer mix was included in a second PCR lasting roughly 6 to 12 cycles. TCRdb processed the 5' RACE reads anew with MiXCR; each CDR3 protein has one entry. This table has about 800,000 distinct CDR3 sequences, more than 45% appearing once. Sequencing was carried out using blood. The receptor set was obtained from a young man in good health.

CDR3 nucleotide sequence: TGCAGCGCGATCAGGGACACCCGGCCCTACGAGCAGTACTTC. It translates to CSAIRDTRPYEQYF. The chain has TRBV20-1 and TRBJ2-7; weak D call: TRBD1 (6 bases). Germline loops: CDR1 DFQATT, CDR2 SNEGSKA (reference sequence). This CDR3 has 14 residues.

The J gene is TRBJ1-2, the V gene TRBV6-5; TRBD1 matches 8 bases. V gave up 2 bases and J gave up 3 bases; unmatched junction bases: 17. The germline CDR1 and CDR2 sequences are MNHEY and SVGAGI. The CDR3 extends over 19 amino acids. The CDR3 region is CASSYANRQGTTRDYGYTF. The CDR3 bases are TGTGCCAGCAGTTACGCCAACAGACAGGGGACGACCAGGGACTATGGCTACACCTTC.

This chain uses TRBV4-3 with TRBJ2-7; unclear D gene. V was clipped by 2 bases and J by 3 bases, with 14 bases between them. The CDR3 sequence is 15 residues long. Germline V gene data show CDR1 as LGHNA and CDR2 as YSLEER. CDR3 nucleotide sequence: TGCGCCAGCAGCCAATTGGTTAATGGGGTCTACGAGCAGTACTTC. As protein: CASSQLVNGVYEQYF.

The chain has TRBV29-1 and TRBJ2-2; 12 bases fit TRBD2. The CDR3 runs 16 residues. The ends lost 4 bases at V and 7 bases at J; junction bases unmatched: 10. Germline CDR1 SQVTM, CDR2 ANQGSEA. CDR3 sequence reads: CSVALAGGQWDGELFF. The DNA of the CDR3 is TGCAGCGTTGCCCTAGCGGGGGGGCAATGGGACGGGGAGCTGTTTTTT.

This clonotype was picked up a small number of times. V and J are TRBV28 and TRBJ2-7, with D perhaps TRBD1 (6 bases). This CDR3 has 14 amino acids. Germline values: CDR1 MDHEN, CDR2 SYDVKM. Trimming cost V 5 bases and J 3 bases, with 14 bases left between them. This CDR3 is CASSPADRDYEQYF. CDR3 DNA sequence: TGTGCCAGCAGTCCAGCGGACAGAGACTACGAGCAGTACTTC.

The gene calls are TRBV25-1 and TRBJ2-7; no clear D gene. Germline CDR1 MGHDK, CDR2 SYGVNS. The V and J ends lost 6 bases and 0 bases respectively, with 9 bases between them. This CDR3 has 13 residues. The chain's CDR3 is CASRSLISYEQYF. CDR3 DNA: TGTGCCAGCAGAAGCCTCATCTCCTACGAGCAGTACTTC.

This chain joins TRBV27 and TRBJ2-3, with D uncertain. Germline CDR1 reads MNHEY; CDR2 reads SMNVEV (reference sequence). The CDR3 sequence is 16 residues long. Trimming pared 4 bases from V and 0 bases from J, leaving 14 bases between. CDR3 sequence (DNA): TGTGCCAGCAGTTCTATTCGGTCGTTGAGCACAGATACGCAGTATTTT. Translated: CASSSIRSLSTDTQYF.

The gene calls are TRBV27 and TRBJ2-4; the D gene is possibly TRBD2 (6 bases). Per the germline V gene, CDR1 is MNHEY and CDR2 is SMNVEV (reference sequence). V dropped 4 bases and J dropped 0 bases, with 19 bases sitting between them. The CDR3 has 18 residues. CDR3 protein: CASSSRLGTRIAKNIQYF. CDR3 sequence (DNA): TGTGCCAGCAGTTCAAGACTAGGTACTAGAATAGCCAAAAACATTCAGTACTTC.

As for this clonotype: A junction boundary mismatches the germline segment, possibly from a read error. V and J are TRBV10-1 and TRBJ2-5; 8 nucleotides line up with TRBD2. CDR1 WNHNN and CDR2 SYGVQD come from the germline V gene (reference sequence). This CDR3 region has 15 residues. The CDR3 bases are TGCGTCAGCAGTGAAGGTGGGACTAGGCGAGAGACCCAGTACTTC. Protein sequence: CVSSEGGTRRETQYF.

V usage is TRBV5-6 and J usage is TRBJ2-1; 11 bases align to TRBD1. With V trimmed by 4 bases and J by 8 bases, 11 bases remained unmatched. Germline lookup yields CDR1 SGHDT and CDR2 YYEEEE. This CDR3 spans 16 amino acids. The CDR3 DNA reads as TGTGCCAGCAGCCGAACGGACAGGGGGCGCGGCGATGAGCAGTTCTTC. Its translation: CASSRTDRGRGDEQFF. The full variable domain, with the rest looked up from reference TRBV5-6 and TRBJ2-1, is DAGVTQSPTHLIKTRGQQVTLRCSPKSGHDTVSWYQQALGQGPQFIFQYYEEEERQRGNFPDRFSGHQFPNYSSELNVNALLLGDSALYLCASSRTDRGRGDEQFFGPGTRLTVL.

The chain joins TRBV12-3 or TRBV12-4 to TRBJ1-5, with a weak D call TRBD1 (6 bases). V lost 5 bases to trimming and J lost 6 bases, with 11 bases between them. The CDR3 spans 13 residues. The CDR3 here is CASSTGKGQPQHF. In nucleotides, the CDR3 is TGTGCCAGCAGTACAGGGAAGGGTCAGCCCCAGCATTTT.

This clonotype has just a few counts. The rearrangement links TRBV20-1 to TRBJ2-5, with D maybe TRBD2 (5 bases). V dropped 8 bases and J dropped 4 bases, with 17 bases sitting between them. The CDR3 extends over 13 amino acids. Germline CDR1 and CDR2: DFQATT and SNEGSKA (reference sequence). In DNA form, the CDR3 reads TGCAGTCTCCCACAACGGGGAGCAGAGACCCAGTACTTC. As protein: CSLPQRGAETQYF.

The chain couples TRBV12-3 or TRBV12-4 to TRBJ1-2, with unresolved D. V was trimmed by 2 bases and J by 4 bases, leaving 8 bases between them. This CDR3 contains 13 residues. The DNA of the CDR3 is TGTGCCAGCAGTTTAAGAGACCTCTATGGCTACACCTTC. Translating it yields CASSLRDLYGYTF.

This clonotype was seen more than once but under ten times. The rearrangement links TRBV6-5 to TRBJ2-7, with 7 bases that match TRBD1. CDR1 is MNHEY, CDR2 SVGAGI, per germline. With V trimmed by 5 bases and J by 6 bases, 7 bases remained unmatched. This CDR3 is 13 amino acids long. The CDR3 reads CASSRQGLVEQYF. CDR3 bases: TGTGCCAGCAGTCGACAGGGTCTAGTCGAGCAGTACTTC.

The chain employs TRBV7-2 and TRBJ2-7, with D perhaps given as TRBD1 or TRBD2 (5 bases each). The DNA end is a closer match to TRBJ2-5, so the J assignment may be wrong. The CDR3 has 16 residues. Germline CDR1 is SGHTA and CDR2 is FQGNSA. CDR3: CASSLAVGAPWETQYF. The CDR3 region has the DNA TGTGCCAGCAGCTTAGCGGTCGGGGCCCCGTGGGAGACCCAGTACTTC.

V and J are TRBV7-2 and TRBJ1-1; 10 bases fit TRBD1. The CDR3 runs to 13 residues. The germline gives CDR1 SGHTA, CDR2 FQGNSA. Trimming removed 5 bases from V and 12 bases from J; junction bases left unmatched: 9. The CDR3 nucleotides are TGTGCCAGCAGCCCTCGACAGGGGGCGGGGCCTTTCTTT. Amino acids: CASSPRQGAGPFF.

The chain couples TRBV20-1 to TRBJ2-4; 7 nucleotides line up with TRBD2. Matching the DNA end better, TRBJ2-7 makes the J call doubtful. The CDR3 is 15 amino acids. Per germline, CDR1 DFQATT and CDR2 SNEGSKA (reference sequence). The CDR3 loop reads CSAQGLGGRTYEQYF. The CDR3 DNA sequence: TGCAGTGCTCAAGGACTAGGTGGAAGGACCTACGAGCAGTACTTC.

This clonotype was detected only once. V gene TRBV6-2 or TRBV6-3 combines with J gene TRBJ2-3; the D gene is possibly TRBD2 (6 bases). The CDR3 spans 14 residues. Deletions cut 7 bases from V and 3 bases from J, with 14 bases between. The germline V gene has CDR1 MNHEY and CDR2 SVGEGT. For the CDR3, the DNA is TGTGCCAGCAAGGGCGGGACCGTAACAGATACGCAGTATTTT. Amino acids: CASKGGTVTDTQYF.

About this clonotype: A junction boundary mismatches the germline segment, possibly from a read error. The chain has TRBV12-3 or TRBV12-4 and TRBJ2-1; D unresolved. The CDR3 runs 13 residues. The CDR3 nucleotides are TGTGCCAGCAGTGTAGCCTGGGTGGGTGAGCAGTTCTTC. The encoded protein is CASSVAWVGEQFF.